This TCR beta chain was sequenced for a study of patients and donors after allogeneic stem cell transplantation. V dropped 5 bases and J dropped 0; count of bases not matched to a gene: 4. The CDR3 runs 15 residues. This clonotype appeared a few times. TCRdb recomputed calls from the RT-PCR reads with MiXCR, one row per CDR3 protein. The sample lists about 400,000 distinct CDR3 sequences; 16% were seen once. The rearrangement links TRBV12-3 or TRBV12-4 to TRBJ2-1; the match to TRBD1 covers 7 bases. Sequencing used blood, either unsorted or a sorted T cell fraction (not recorded which). The sequence came from a human donor who was either an allogeneic HSCT recipient or a stem cell or donor lymphocyte infusion donor (not recorded which). It is not recorded whose cells these are; they may come from a transplant donor. The CDR3 sequence is CASSPGTASYNEQFF. The CDR3 nucleotides read TGTGCCAGCAGTCCCGGGACAGCCTCCTACAATGAGCAGTTCTTC.